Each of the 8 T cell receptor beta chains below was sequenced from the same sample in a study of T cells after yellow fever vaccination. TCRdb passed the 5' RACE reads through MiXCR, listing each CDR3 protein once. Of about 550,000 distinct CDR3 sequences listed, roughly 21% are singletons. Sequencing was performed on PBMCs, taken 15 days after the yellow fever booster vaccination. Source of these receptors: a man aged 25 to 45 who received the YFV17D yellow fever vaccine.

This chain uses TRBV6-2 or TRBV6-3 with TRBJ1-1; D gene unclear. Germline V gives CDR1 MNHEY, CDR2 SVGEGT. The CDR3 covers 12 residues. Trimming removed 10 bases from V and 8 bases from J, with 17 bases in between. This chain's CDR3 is CATFGAQVEAFF. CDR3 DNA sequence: TGTGCCACCTTCGGCGCGCAGGTAGAAGCTTTCTTT.

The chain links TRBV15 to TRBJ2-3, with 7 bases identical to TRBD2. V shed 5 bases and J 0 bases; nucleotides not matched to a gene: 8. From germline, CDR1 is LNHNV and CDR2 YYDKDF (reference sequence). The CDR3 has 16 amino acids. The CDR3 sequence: CATSYRTSTSTDTQYF. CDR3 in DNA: TGTGCCACCAGCTACCGGACTAGTACGAGCACAGATACGCAGTATTTT.

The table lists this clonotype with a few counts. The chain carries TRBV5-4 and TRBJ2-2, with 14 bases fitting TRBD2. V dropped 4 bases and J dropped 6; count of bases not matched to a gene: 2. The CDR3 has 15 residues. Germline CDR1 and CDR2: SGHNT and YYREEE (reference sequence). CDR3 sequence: CASSQGLAGAGELFF. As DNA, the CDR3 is TGTGCCAGCAGCCAGGGACTAGCGGGAGCCGGGGAGCTGTTTTTT.

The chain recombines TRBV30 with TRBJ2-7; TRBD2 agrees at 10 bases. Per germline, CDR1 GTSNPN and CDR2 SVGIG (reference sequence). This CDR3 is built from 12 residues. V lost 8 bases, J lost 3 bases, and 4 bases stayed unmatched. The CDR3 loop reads CAGAGGDYEQYF. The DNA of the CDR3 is TGTGCCGGAGCGGGAGGGGACTACGAGCAGTACTTC. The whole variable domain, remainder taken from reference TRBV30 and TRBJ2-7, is SQTIHQWPATLVQPVGSPLSLECTVEGTSNPNLYWYRQAAGRGLQLLFYSVGIGQISSEVPQNLSASRPQDRQFILSSKKLLLSDSGFYLCAGAGGDYEQYFGPGTRLTVT.

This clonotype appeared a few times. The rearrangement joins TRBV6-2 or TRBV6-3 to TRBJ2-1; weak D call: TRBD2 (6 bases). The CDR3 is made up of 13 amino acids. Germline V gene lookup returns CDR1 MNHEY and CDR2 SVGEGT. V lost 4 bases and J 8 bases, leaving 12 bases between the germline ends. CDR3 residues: CASSFLRLDEQFF. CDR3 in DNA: TGTGCCAGCAGTTTCCTAAGACTAGATGAGCAGTTCTTC.

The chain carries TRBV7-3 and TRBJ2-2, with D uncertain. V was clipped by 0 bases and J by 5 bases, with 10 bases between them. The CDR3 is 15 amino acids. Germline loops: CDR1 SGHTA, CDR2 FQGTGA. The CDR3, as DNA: TGTGCCAGCAGCTTAACTGCAGGACCTACCGGGGAGCTGTTTTTT. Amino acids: CASSLTAGPTGELFF. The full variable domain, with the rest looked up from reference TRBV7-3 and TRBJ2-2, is GAGVSQTPSNKVTEKGKYVELRCDPISGHTALYWYRQSLGQGPEFLIYFQGTGAADDSGLPNDRFFAVRPEGSVSTLKIQRTERGDSAVYLCASSLTAGPTGELFFGEGSRLTVL.

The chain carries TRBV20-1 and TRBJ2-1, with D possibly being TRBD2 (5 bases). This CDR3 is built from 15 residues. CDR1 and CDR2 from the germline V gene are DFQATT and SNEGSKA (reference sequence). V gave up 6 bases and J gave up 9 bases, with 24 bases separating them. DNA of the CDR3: TGCAGTGCCGAAGAGGCCCCATCAAGAGGGATTGAGCAGTTCTTC. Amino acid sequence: CSAEEAPSRGIEQFF.

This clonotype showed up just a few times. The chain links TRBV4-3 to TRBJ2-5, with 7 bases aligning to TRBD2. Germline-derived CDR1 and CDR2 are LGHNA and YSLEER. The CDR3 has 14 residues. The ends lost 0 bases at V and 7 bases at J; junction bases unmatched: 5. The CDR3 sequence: CASSQDSGLGTQYF. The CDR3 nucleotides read TGCGCCAGCAGCCAAGATAGCGGGTTGGGGACCCAGTACTTC.